This entry describes one T cell receptor beta chain. TCRdb's copy holds only in-frame clones and misses some; the assay was immunoSEQ multiplex PCR. The sample consists of about 530,000 clones, about 89% of them appearing once. The sample belongs to a study of blood T cell repertoires in COVID-19. The CDR3 is 16 residues long. With V trimmed by 6 bases and J by 1 base, 5 bases remained unmatched. Germline V lookup: CDR1 MNHEY, CDR2 SMNVEV (reference sequence). The sequence derives from a woman in her forties or fifties with COVID-19, enrolled during active disease. The chain combines TRBV27 with TRBJ2-2, with 10 nucleotides matching TRBD1. The sample comprised peripheral blood. CDR3 amino acids: CASRPRTGGNTGELFF. The CDR3 coding sequence is TGTGCCAGCAGGCCCCGGACAGGGGGGAACACCGGGGAGCTGTTTTTT.